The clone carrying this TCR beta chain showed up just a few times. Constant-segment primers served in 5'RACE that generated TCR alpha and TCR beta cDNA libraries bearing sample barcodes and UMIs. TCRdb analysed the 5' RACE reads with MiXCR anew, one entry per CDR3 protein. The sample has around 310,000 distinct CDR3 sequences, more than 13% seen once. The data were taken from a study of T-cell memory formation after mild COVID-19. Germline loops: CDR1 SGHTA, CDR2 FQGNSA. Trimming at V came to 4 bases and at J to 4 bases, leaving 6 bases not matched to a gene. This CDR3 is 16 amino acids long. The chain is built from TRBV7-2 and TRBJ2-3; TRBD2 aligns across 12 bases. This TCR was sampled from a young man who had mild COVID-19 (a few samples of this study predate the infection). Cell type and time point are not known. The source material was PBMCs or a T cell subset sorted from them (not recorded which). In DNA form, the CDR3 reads TGTGCCAGCAGCTCTACTAGCGGGGGGCGTCCAGATACGCAGTATTTT. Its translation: CASSSTSGGRPDTQYF.